This T cell receptor beta chain emerged from a study of CD8 T cells in ankylosing spondylitis. Findings and caveats of the study: Reactive arthritis synovial fluid and blood previously showed some of these motif variants. A TCR beta motif made of several highly homologous variants seemed typical of ankylosing spondylitis blood. As for the disease-linked clones, they showed a CD8+ phenotype and occurred at relatively low frequencies in peripheral blood.

There are 13 residues in the CDR3. Trimming shortened V by 7 bases and J by 3 bases, and 13 bases separated the two germline ends. Germline CDR1 MNHEY, CDR2 SMNVEV (reference sequence). Quantitative 5'-RACE with molecular barcodes produced the TCR beta libraries. TCRdb re-called the 5' RACE reads through MiXCR, storing one row per CDR3 protein. The sample has approximately 92,000 distinct CDR3 sequences, roughly 9.6% seen once. Remarks on this clonotype: Its antigen is undetermined.

The sample was blood, either unsorted or a sorted T cell fraction (not recorded which). This TCR derives from a male donor with ankylosing spondylitis or in good health (not recorded which). The J gene is TRBJ2-7, the V gene TRBV27; D is perhaps TRBD2 (7 bases). CDR3 region: CASKAGANYEQYF. The CDR3 nucleotides read TGTGCCAGCAAGGCGGGGGCCAACTACGAGCAGTACTTC.